These 5 T cell receptor beta chains came from one sample sequenced in a study of T-cell memory formation after mild COVID-19. TCRdb re-called the 5' RACE reads through MiXCR, storing one row per CDR3 protein. The sample has about 390,000 distinct CDR3 sequences; more than 15% are singletons. Sequencing was performed on PBMCs or a T cell subset sorted from them (not recorded which). These receptors came from a man aged 18-30 years who had mild COVID-19 (a few samples of this study predate the infection). Cell type and time point are not known.

This clonotype was detected ten times or more. The chain joins TRBV7-2 to TRBJ2-5; 10 bases fit TRBD2. The germline CDR1 and CDR2 sequences are SGHTA and FQGNSA. The CDR3 covers 15 residues. V lost 2 bases to trimming and J lost 5 bases; unmatched junction nucleotides: 5. The CDR3, as DNA: TGTGCCAGCAGCTTATCAGCGGGGGGGCTGGAGACCCAGTACTTC. It codes for CASSLSAGGLETQYF.

This clonotype has only a few counts. The rearrangement joins TRBV5-1 to TRBJ2-1, with D perhaps TRBD2 (5 bases). V lost 4 bases to trimming and J lost 2 bases, with 10 bases between them. This CDR3 region has 14 residues. Germline lookup yields CDR1 SGHRS and CDR2 YFSETQ. Here the CDR3 DNA reads TGCGCCAGCAGCGAGGGTCCTACCTACAATGAGCAGTTCTTC. Its protein product is CASSEGPTYNEQFF.

J is TRBJ1-2 and V is TRBV2; the match to TRBD1 covers 10 bases. The junction had 9 bases not matched to a gene; V was cut back by 6 bases and J by 8 bases. The CDR3 runs 14 residues. Germline-derived CDR1 and CDR2 are SNHLY and FYNNEI. CDR3 sequence (DNA): TGTGCCAGCAGAAGGACAGGGGGGCCGGGGGGCTACACCTTC. Translating it yields CASRRTGGPGGYTF.

This clonotype has more than one count but fewer than ten. V is TRBV18 and J is TRBJ2-4; D gene unclear. V gave up 5 bases and J gave up 7 bases, with 15 bases separating them. Germline V lookup: CDR1 KGHSH, CDR2 LQKENI. There are 14 residues in the CDR3. The CDR3, as DNA: TGTGCCAGCTCAGGGCCCCAAGAAGGGAACATTCAGTACTTC. This codes for CASSGPQEGNIQYF. The full variable domain, with the rest looked up from reference TRBV18 and TRBJ2-4, is NAGVMQNPRHLVRRRGQEARLRCSPMKGHSHVYWYRQLPEEGLKFMVYLQKENIIDESGMPKERFSAEFPKEGPSILRIQQVVRGDSAAYFCASSGPQEGNIQYFGAGTRLSVL.

This clonotype was picked up many times. This rearrangement joins TRBV5-1 to TRBJ2-7; no reliable D call. Germline CDR1 SGHRS, CDR2 YFSETQ. V lost 4 bases and J 1 base, leaving 15 bases between the germline ends. This CDR3 region has 15 residues. This CDR3 reads CASSPYDVSSYEQYF. CDR3 DNA sequence: TGCGCCAGCAGCCCCTATGACGTTTCTTCCTACGAGCAGTACTTC.